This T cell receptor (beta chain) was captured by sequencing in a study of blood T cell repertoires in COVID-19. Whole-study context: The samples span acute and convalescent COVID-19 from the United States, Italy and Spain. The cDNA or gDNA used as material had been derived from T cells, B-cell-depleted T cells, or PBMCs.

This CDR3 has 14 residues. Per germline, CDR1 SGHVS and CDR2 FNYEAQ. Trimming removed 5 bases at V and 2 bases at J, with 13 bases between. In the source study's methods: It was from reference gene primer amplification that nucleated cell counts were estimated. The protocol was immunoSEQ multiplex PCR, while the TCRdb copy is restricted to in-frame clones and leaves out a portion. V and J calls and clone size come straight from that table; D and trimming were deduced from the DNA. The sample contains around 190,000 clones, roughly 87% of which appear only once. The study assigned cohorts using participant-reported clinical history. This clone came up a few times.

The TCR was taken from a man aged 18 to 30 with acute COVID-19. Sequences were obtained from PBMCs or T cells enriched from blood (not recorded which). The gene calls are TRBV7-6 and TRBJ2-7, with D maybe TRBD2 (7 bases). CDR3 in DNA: TGTGCCAGCAGCCCCTCGGGGGGCCCCTACGAGCAGTACTTC. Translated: CASSPSGGPYEQYF. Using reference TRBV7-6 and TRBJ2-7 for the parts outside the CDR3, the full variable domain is GAGVSQSPRYKVTKRGQDVALRCDPISGHVSLYWYRQALGQGPEFLTYFNYEAQQDKSGLPNDRFSAERPEGSISTLTIQRTEQRDSAMYRCASSPSGGPYEQYFGPGTRLTVT.